Only one count was recorded for the clone carrying this T cell receptor beta chain. What it binds is not known. For sorted subsets, about 0.2 ug DNA per replicate equaled some 27,000 T cell genomes. In the original analysis: From ImmunoSEQ came sequences covering only the junction and carrying no quality scores, so filtering differed. Only in-frame clones appear in the TCRdb table, and some are missing; sequencing was by immunoSEQ multiplex PCR. D and trimming come from the DNA, and the V and J calls and clone size come from that table. This table has some 2 million clones, about 95% appearing once. Germline V CDR1 and CDR2: SNHLY, FYNNEI. The V and J ends lost 1 base and 0 bases respectively, with 9 bases between them. This CDR3 is built from 16 residues. Naive CD8 cells were CD45RO-negative, positively selected for CCR7, excluding terminally differentiated effector memory CD45RA+ cells. This entry belongs to a study of shared clonotypes between healthy human individuals. Study-wide findings and caveats: Donor scarcity curtailed the genetic and exposure-history diversity represented herein.

The source material was naive CD8+ T cells sorted from blood. The gene calls are TRBV2 and TRBJ1-4; D is perhaps TRBD1 (5 bases). The clonotype comes from a man younger than 35 in good health. The DNA of the CDR3 is TGTGCCAGCAGTGAAGGGCAGGGTGCAACTAATGAAAAACTGTTTTTT. This gives the protein CASSEGQGATNEKLFF.